Listed below are T cell receptor beta chains from one sample, sequenced in a study of cytomegalovirus exposure and HLA in healthy donors. The method was immunoSEQ multiplex PCR; TCRdb's version includes in-frame clones alone and lacks a portion of them. The sample shows 140,000 to 150,000 clones, under 85% of them seen only once. The sequencing sample was made of PBMCs. The receptors here all came from a woman between 40 and 55 years old in good health and CMV-seropositive. CDR3s include the opening cysteine and the closing phenylalanine or tryptophan. A D gene is named only where the DNA matches it firmly. Not every row has a clone size; where given, it reads once, few, many or a size class.

clone_size	j_call	v_call	d_call	cdr3_length	cdr3_nt	cdr3_aa
few	TRBJ2-7	TRBV5-4	NA	12	TGTGCCAGCAGCATCCTGGGCAGCGAGCAGTACTTC	CASSILGSEQYF
once	TRBJ1-2	TRBV4-1	NA	19	TGCGCCAGCAGCCAAACCCCGAGTGCGGCGGGGGGGGCTGCTGGTGGCTACACCTTC	CASSQTPSAAGGAAGGYTF
NA	TRBJ2-1	TRBV10-3	TRBD2	15	TGTGCCATCAGGGCGAGCGGGGAGACCTACAATGAGCAGTTCTTC	CAIRASGETYNEQFF
NA	TRBJ1-6	TRBV5-1	NA	17	TGCGCCAGCAGCTTGGCCGGAGGACAGATCTATAATTCCCCCCTCCACTTT	CASSLAGGQIYNSPLHF
NA	TRBJ2-3	TRBV15	TRBD1	18	TGTGCCACCAGCAGAGTTAGACAGGGCAGGGCACTTACAGATACGCAGTATTTT	CATSRVRQGRALTDTQYF
NA	TRBJ2-3	TRBV2	TRBD2	16	TGTGCCAGCTGTTGGCTAGCGGGATCAGGTGCAGATACGCAGTATTTT	CASCWLAGSGADTQYF
NA	TRBJ1-3	TRBV6-4	NA	17	TGTGCCAGCAGTGACTTGGGCGAAGCCGCCTCTGGAAACACCATATATTTT	CASSDLGEAASGNTIYF
NA	TRBJ1-6	TRBV10-3	NA	14	TGTGCCATGAGAAGCCCGGGGGTGGAATCACCCCTCCACTTT	CAMRSPGVESPLHF
NA	TRBJ1-1	TRBV29-1	NA	12	TGCAGCACATCCCAGGGGAACACTGAAGCTTTCTTT	CSTSQGNTEAFF
few	TRBJ1-1	TRBV6-1	NA	13	TGTGCCAGCAGTGAAGCGCAGGGCACTGAAGCTTTCTTT	CASSEAQGTEAFF
NA	TRBJ2-7	TRBV6-1	TRBD1	13	TGTGCCAGCAGTGAGACAGGGGCCTACGAGCAGTACTTC	CASSETGAYEQYF
NA	TRBJ2-3	TRBV19	TRBD1	13	TGTGCCAGTCGGACAGGGGGCTTAGATACGCAGTATTTT	CASRTGGLDTQYF
NA	TRBJ2-1	TRBV9	TRBD1	15	TGTGCCAGCAGCGTAATGGGACAGGGGAACAATGAGCAGTTCTTC	CASSVMGQGNNEQFF
NA	TRBJ1-5	TRBV28	TRBD1	14	TGTGCCAGCAGTCGCTACAGGGGTGGTCAGCCCCAGCATTTT	CASSRYRGGQPQHF
NA	TRBJ2-5	TRBV10-3	NA	14	TGCGCCATCAGTAAAGGAGCAGGGATAGAGACCCAGTACTTC	CAISKGAGIETQYF
NA	TRBJ1-5	TRBV5-5	TRBD1	17	TGTGCCAGCAGCTTGGGGGTGGGACAGGGGACGAATCAGCCCCAGCATTTT	CASSLGVGQGTNQPQHF
NA	TRBJ2-1	TRBV4-1	NA	16	TGCGCCAGCAGCCAAGCAGGGTCGACCTTCTTCAATGAGCAGTTCTTC	CASSQAGSTFFNEQFF
NA	TRBJ1-2	TRBV6-1	NA	15	TGTGCCAGCAGTGAGATGGGGGGTCTGGGCTATGGCTACACCTTC	CASSEMGGLGYGYTF